The source of this TCR beta chain is a study of blood T cell repertoires in COVID-19. Study-wide background: Samples came from the United States, Italy and Spain, spanning acute and convalescent COVID-19.

With 7 bases clipped from V and 4 bases from J, the junction kept 4 bases outside the gene matches. Germline V lookup: CDR1 MNHEY, CDR2 SVGAGI. CDR3 size: 13 residues. Sequenced by immunoSEQ multiplex PCR; TCRdb stores in-frame clones only, minus some. The sample holds 110,000 or so clones; approximately 90% are singletons and the top ten take 0.95% to 1.3%. The sequence derives from a human donor in a cohort sampled during active COVID-19. The chain joins TRBV6-5 to TRBJ1-2; 9 bases align to TRBD1. Sequencing used peripheral blood. This CDR3 is CASKGTGIYGYTF. The CDR3 coding sequence is TGTGCCAGCAAGGGGACAGGGATCTATGGCTACACCTTC.